The rows below give T cell receptor beta chains drawn from one sample of a study of cytomegalovirus exposure and HLA in healthy donors. Assay used: immunoSEQ multiplex PCR; TCRdb lists only in-frame clones, some missing. The sample has a few hundred thousand clones; around 88% are singletons. Sequencing input: PBMCs. These receptors all stem from a woman younger than 35 in good health and CMV-seronegative. Both conserved end residues are trimmed from each CDR3. Some rows mark clone size as missing; the rest say once, few, many or name a class of expanded clone.

length: 11
size: .
V: TRBV18
CDR3: ASSISGRNTIY

length: 11
size: .
V: TRBV10-3
CDR3: AIRGTGDTEAF

length: 14
size: .
V: TRBV19
CDR3: ASSIDAAGAYNEQF

length: 11
size: .
V: TRBV7-3
CDR3: ASSLLAQETQY

length: 12
size: .
V: TRBV2
CDR3: ASRVQEIMYEQY

length: 10
size: .
V: TRBV2
CDR3: ASSAGTAVQF

length: 11
size: few
V: TRBV7-2
CDR3: ASSQGAAYGYT

length: 13
size: .
V: TRBV2
CDR3: ASLPLAGEGDTQY

length: 11
size: .
V: TRBV2
CDR3: AGGQGGSTEAF

length: 12
size: once
V: TRBV12-5
CDR3: ASGFLDTPYEQY

length: 13
size: .
V: TRBV25-1
CDR3: ASSEYEGGRSPLH

length: 10
size: .
V: TRBV6-5
CDR3: ATMRMYYGYT

length: 13
size: once
V: TRBV11-3
CDR3: ASRSVGLVKNIQY

length: 12
size: .
V: TRBV11-3
CDR3: ASSLTSGNYEQY

length: 13
size: .
V: TRBV27
CDR3: ASSLQAGVADTQY

length: 11
size: .
V: TRBV19
CDR3: ASRPRGFRRAF

length: 15
size: once
V: TRBV19
CDR3: ASSIALRTSGRREQF

length: 12
size: .
V: TRBV19
CDR3: ASRDRDSQETQY

length: 11
size: .
V: TRBV5-4
CDR3: ASSGTGDNEAF

length: 13
size: .
V: TRBV5-6
CDR3: ASSLRTGVATEAF

length: 12
size: .
V: TRBV2
CDR3: ASSGDSSYNEQF

length: 13
size: .
V: TRBV6-6
CDR3: ASSYTGKGSYEQY